A selection of T cell receptor beta chains follows, all from one sample in a study of T cells in Graves' hyperthyroidism and ophthalmopathy. TCRdb analysed the multiplex PCR reads with MiXCR anew, one entry per CDR3 protein. The table has 330,000 or so distinct CDR3 sequences, around a fifth seen once. The specimen sequenced was blood. Receptors originate from a man aged 50-59 years with Graves' ophthalmopathy. Each CDR3 is given with its conserved first and last residue. Fields, in order: V gene, J gene, CDR3 protein.

TRBV6-1	TRBJ2-3	CASSGGLGSKRDTQYF
TRBV5-1	TRBJ2-6	CASTPGGGHGANVLTF
TRBV20-1	TRBJ2-1	CSARQTPNEQFF
TRBV3-1	TRBJ1-5	CASSQAHSNQPQHF
TRBV2	TRBJ2-2	CASTGGSGTGELFF
TRBV28	TRBJ2-3	CASSPPNPGPSTQYF
TRBV11-1	TRBJ1-3	CASSLTASGNTIYF
TRBV6-1	TRBJ2-3	CASSEVTDTQYF
TRBV2	TRBJ2-5	CASSLGTIGSQETQYF
TRBV9	TRBJ2-1	CASSVGGRAINEQFF
TRBV2	TRBJ2-1	CASSPGTSGSSYNEQFF
TRBV7-2	TRBJ2-3	CASSFYRADTQYF
TRBV6-1	TRBJ2-4	CASRSRSAVGNIQYF
TRBV9	TRBJ2-5	CASSVAGEEETQYF
TRBV28	TRBJ1-5	CASTLLGGLGQPQHF
TRBV28	TRBJ1-2	CASSLGKTPGAIYGYTF
TRBV6-1	TRBJ1-2	CASSEPGRDVYGYTF
TRBV6-5	TRBJ2-3	CASSYGTGGGTDTQYF
TRBV7-2	TRBJ1-1	CASSLWDSNTEAFF
TRBV9	TRBJ2-7	CASSTSGGGLYEQYF
TRBV5-1	TRBJ2-7	CASSLAGTGGAYEQYF
TRBV6-1	TRBJ1-5	CASREQGASQPQHF
TRBV27	TRBJ2-7	CASSLIPSPLYEQYF
TRBV5-1	TRBJ2-5	CASSLSGGSVKETQYF
TRBV6-1	TRBJ1-1	CASSGGRTEAFF
TRBV15	TRBJ2-7	CATSRDPGEEQYF
TRBV6-1	TRBJ1-2	CASSSSFEGLLANYGYTF
TRBV18	TRBJ1-5	CASSSRAPGGNQPQHF
TRBV15	TRBJ1-5	CATSRGSEAEHQPQHF
TRBV20-1	TRBJ2-1	CSALTTSSYNEQFF
TRBV7-3	TRBJ2-6	CASKRSGANVLTF
TRBV5-1	TRBJ2-7	CASSLGGGGDYEQYF
TRBV6-5	TRBJ2-1	CASSYSTSGRTYNEQFF
TRBV2	TRBJ2-1	CASLRDPGSSEQFF
TRBV2	TRBJ2-7	CASSFPGTGTYEQYF
TRBV29-1	TRBJ1-3	CSVIQVPGNTTYF
TRBV20-1	TRBJ1-2	CSAYRQEFGYTF